This passage covers 2 T cell receptor beta chains from one sample sequenced in a study of CD8+ T cells in alopecia areata. RNA, once extracted, was reverse transcribed into cDNA for use as the sequencing template. Produced via immunoSEQ multiplex PCR; TCRdb's table is partial and in-frame only. The sample lists roughly 150,000 clones; approximately 45% were seen once. Sequencing was done on a sample of CD4+ T cells sorted from blood. The receptors originated from a human donor with alopecia areata.

The sample holds a few counts of this clone. The chain combines TRBV7-8 with TRBJ2-3, with D tentatively TRBD1 (5 bases). The germline CDR1 and CDR2 sequences are SGHVS and FQNEAQ. The CDR3 covers 14 residues. The V gene lost 4 bases and the J gene lost 5 bases, with 13 bases spanning the gap. The CDR3 DNA follows: TGTGCCAGCAGCTGGACCCGTAGGGGAGATACGCAGTATTTT. Translated: CASSWTRRGDTQYF.

The chain has TRBV2 and TRBJ2-1; D uncertain. V lost 7 bases to trimming and J lost 0 bases, with 13 bases between them. This CDR3 contains 15 residues. In germline, CDR1 is SNHLY, CDR2 FYNNEI. The CDR3 nucleotides read TGTGCCAGCAAGGAAACATCTATCTCCTACAATGAGCAGTTCTTC. It is translated as CASKETSISYNEQFF. Combining the CDR3 with reference TRBV2 and TRBJ2-1 gives the whole variable domain EPEVTQTPSHQVTQMGQEVILRCVPISNHLYFYWYRQILGQKVEFLVSFYNNEISEKSEIFDDQFSVERPDGSNFTLKIRSTKLEDSAMYFCASKETSISYNEQFFGPGTRLTVL.